A single sample gave rise to the 6 T cell receptor beta chains below, sequenced in a study of graft-versus-host responses after intestinal transplantation. Both intraepithelial and lamina propria lymphocytes were released by processing graft tissue. Sequencing used immunoSEQ multiplex PCR; TCRdb keeps in-frame clones, though not all of them. The repertoire holds more than 50,000 clones, about 89% seen once, with roughly 1.7% in the top ten. This specimen consisted of ileum tissue, obtained 350 to 400 days after transplant. The receptors shown here come from a human patient who received an intestinal transplant, so some T cells may come from the graft donor.

The V and J genes are TRBV7-8 and TRBJ1-5; D remains ambiguous. V was clipped by 1 base and J by 6 bases, with 7 bases between them. This CDR3 has 13 amino acids. CDR1 SGHVS and CDR2 FQNEAQ come from the germline V gene. For the CDR3, the DNA is TGTGCCAGCAGCTTAGGGTGGGGTCAGCCCCAGCATTTT. Protein sequence: CASSLGWGQPQHF.

The chain combines TRBV4-1 with TRBJ1-2; 7 bases are shared with TRBD1. V lost 2 bases to trimming and J lost 4 bases; unmatched junction nucleotides: 10. This CDR3 region has 16 residues. Germline CDR1 reads MGHRA; CDR2 reads YSYEKL. The CDR3 sequence: CASSQPRGARGYGYTF. The CDR3 DNA sequence: TGCGCCAGCAGCCAACCCAGGGGGGCGCGGGGCTATGGCTACACCTTC.

The V gene is TRBV5-1, the J gene TRBJ2-3, with D possibly being TRBD1 (6 bases). This CDR3 region has 16 residues. From germline, CDR1 is SGHRS and CDR2 YFSETQ. Trimming took off 4 bases at V and 2 bases at J, with 17 bases between the two ends. The chain's CDR3 is CASSQPKQGTTDTQYF. In nucleotides, the CDR3 is TGCGCCAGCAGCCAACCAAAACAGGGTACCACAGATACGCAGTATTTT.

This chain uses TRBV4-1 with TRBJ2-1, with D perhaps TRBD2 (7 bases). Germline lookup yields CDR1 MGHRA and CDR2 YSYEKL. The CDR3 has 15 amino acids. Trimming took 1 base from V and 8 from J, leaving 15 bases between them. The CDR3, as DNA: TGCGCCAGCAGCCAAGGGGGGGGCTCAGTAGATGAGCAGTTCTTC. It encodes CASSQGGGSVDEQFF.

The J gene is TRBJ2-5, the V gene TRBV11-2; 7 nucleotides align to TRBD1. The V and J ends lost 5 bases and 5 bases, in that order; junction bases with no gene match: 11. In germline, CDR1 is SGHAT, CDR2 FQNNGV. The CDR3 extends over 15 amino acids. The CDR3 loop reads CASSLYRGEGETQYF. DNA for the CDR3: TGTGCCAGCAGCCTGTACAGGGGAGAGGGGGAGACCCAGTACTTC.

The chain combines TRBV4-1 with TRBJ2-7; weak D call: TRBD1 (5 bases). The CDR3 runs 14 residues. The V end was cut by 2 bases, the J end by 2 bases, with 10 bases between. From germline, CDR1 is MGHRA and CDR2 YSYEKL. The CDR3 sequence is CASSQLAGPYEQYF. CDR3 bases: TGCGCCAGCAGCCAATTAGCAGGGCCCTACGAGCAGTACTTC.